This TCR beta chain came from a study of CD8+CD57+ T cells in acquired aplastic anemia. The wider study: The sorted CD4+ and CD8+ cells yielded an average approximately 3 ug of DNA.

V shed 7 bases and J shed 8 bases, with 18 bases lying between them. CDR3 length: 14 amino acids. Germline V lookup: CDR1 SGHNT, CDR2 YYREEE (reference sequence). Genomic DNA, serving as template, underwent TCR beta VDJ and CDR3 profiling. TCRdb analysed the reads with MiXCR anew, one entry per CDR3 protein. The top ten clones hold around 8% of a sample with hundreds of thousands of distinct CDR3 sequences, roughly three fifths of them seen once. The sequencing input was sorted CD4+, CD8+, or CD8+CD57+ T cells (not recorded which) from PBMCs. The source is a human donor with severe aplastic anemia or a healthy control (not recorded which). The J gene is TRBJ1-4, the V gene TRBV5-4; no clear D gene. CDR3 sequence reads: CASGSGSREEKLFF. CDR3 DNA sequence: TGTGCCAGCGGGTCGGGAAGTCGGGAGGAAAAACTGTTTTTT. Complete variable domain (other parts from reference TRBV5-4 and TRBJ1-4): ETGVTQSPTHLIKTRGQQVTLRCSSQSGHNTVSWYQQALGQGPQFIFQYYREEENGRGNFPPRFSGLQFPNYSSELNVNALELDDSALYLCASGSGSREEKLFFGSGTQLSVL.